This is a list of T cell receptor beta chains from one sample in a study of memory CD4+ T cells and cytomegalovirus serostatus. Clones were read by immunoSEQ multiplex PCR, and TCRdb kept only the in-frame ones, dropping some. This table has about 100,000 clones, roughly 80% appearing once. The sequenced sample consisted of memory CD4+ T cells from blood. These receptors were obtained from an adult in good health and CMV-seropositive. Each CDR3 is given with its conserved first and last residue. A D gene is named only where the DNA matches it firmly. Clone size is shown for a subset of rows, as once, few, many or a class of expanded clone.

>once|TRBV28|TRBJ2-5|NA
TGTGCCAGCAGTTATGGGACCTCGGGAGAGACCCAGTACTTC
CASSYGTSGETQYF
>few|TRBV6-1|TRBJ2-7|TRBD2
TGTGCCAGCAGTGGCGGACTAGCGGGAGGCGTCCTAGGAGAGCAGTACTTC
CASSGGLAGGVLGEQYF
>NA|TRBV7-3|TRBJ1-1|TRBD1
TGTGCCAGCAGGGCGACAGGGGGGAGCCCTGAAGCTTTCTTT
CASRATGGSPEAFF
>few|TRBV15|TRBJ2-7|TRBD2
TGTGCCACCAGCAGAGATCTGGGGCTAGCGGGGTCCCACGAGCAGTACTTC
CATSRDLGLAGSHEQYF
>NA|TRBV30|TRBJ1-4|NA
TGTGCCTGGAACAAAAAGAGTCAGGTACTGTTTTTT
CAWNKKSQVLFF
>NA|TRBV30|TRBJ1-4|NA
TGTGCCTGGAAGTCGGAGGGGTCGAGGACTAATGAAAAACTGTTTTTT
CAWKSEGSRTNEKLFF
>NA|TRBV30|TRBJ2-7|NA
TGTGCCTGGAGTGCGGGCGGACAGTACGAGCAGTACTTC
CAWSAGGQYEQYF
>NA|TRBV28|TRBJ1-2|TRBD1
TGTGCCAGCAGTCCCAAATCGTACAGGGGAGTTCAGGGGCCTAACTATGGCTACACCTTC
CASSPKSYRGVQGPNYGYTF
>NA|TRBV29-1|TRBJ2-4|TRBD1
TGCAGCGCTCGACAGGGGAAAAACATTCAGTACTTC
CSARQGKNIQYF
>NA|TRBV4-3|TRBJ1-4|NA
TGCGCCAGCAGCCAAGAAATGTGGGTTTGGGAAAAACTGTTTTTT
CASSQEMWVWEKLFF
>few|TRBV5-1|TRBJ1-4|NA
TGCGCCAGCAGCTTTTTTGTTAATGAAAAACTGTTTTTT
CASSFFVNEKLFF
>NA|TRBV6-5|TRBJ2-7|NA
TGTGCCAGCAGTTACCCCTCCTACGAGCAGTACTTC
CASSYPSYEQYF
>NA|TRBV28|TRBJ2-7|TRBD2
TGTGCCAGCGGTACTAGCGGGGCGAGCTCCTACGAGCAGTACTTC
CASGTSGASSYEQYF
>once|TRBV5-1|TRBJ2-3|NA
TGCGCCAGCAGCCGAGCCGGAGGGGTGTCAGATACGCAGTATTTT
CASSRAGGVSDTQYF
>NA|TRBV4-3|TRBJ2-5|NA
TGCGCCAGCAGCCAAGAGGGAGACTTCCGCGGGACCCAGTACTTC
CASSQEGDFRGTQYF
>NA|TRBV15|TRBJ1-1|NA
TGTGCCACCAGCAGAGGTCAAGCGGGAGCTTTCTTT
CATSRGQAGAFF
>NA|TRBV18|TRBJ2-3|NA
TGTGCCAGCTCACCACTGGGTATAGAAGATACGCAGTATTTT
CASSPLGIEDTQYF
>NA|TRBV5-4|TRBJ2-3|NA
TGTGCCAGCAGCGCCTCTACTAGTAGGGTCACAGATACGCAGTATTTT
CASSASTSRVTDTQYF
>NA|TRBV7-9|TRBJ2-5|TRBD2
TGTGCCAGCAGCTCTGGACTAGCGGGGGAGGGGGCGGAGACCCAGTACTTC
CASSSGLAGEGAETQYF
>NA|TRBV20-1|TRBJ2-7|NA
TGCAGTGCTAGCTTCTACTACGAGCAGTACTTC
CSASFYYEQYF
>NA|TRBV2|TRBJ1-2|TRBD1
TGTGCCAGCAGTGCGGGACAGGGGACTAACTATGGCTACACCTTC
CASSAGQGTNYGYTF
>NA|TRBV28|TRBJ1-1|NA
TGTGCCAGCAGACCGTCCCTAGGGGGCACTGAAGCTTTCTTT
CASRPSLGGTEAFF
>NA|TRBV7-2|TRBJ2-5|TRBD2
TGTGCCAGCAGCCCCCGGCAGGGAGGGGAGACCCAGTACTTC
CASSPRQGGETQYF
>once|TRBV19|TRBJ2-3|NA
TGTGCCAGTGATAGTGGCGGATATGGGACAGATACGCAGTATTTT
CASDSGGYGTDTQYF
>NA|TRBV14|TRBJ2-1|TRBD2
TGTGCCAGCAGCCGAGGGACTAGCGGGAGATACAATGAGCAGTTCTTC
CASSRGTSGRYNEQFF
>NA|TRBV5-1|TRBJ2-1|NA
TGCGCCAGCAGCTTGGGTTCCGGGGGAAAGGAGCAGTTCTTC
CASSLGSGGKEQFF
>NA|TRBV13|TRBJ2-1|TRBD2
TGTGCCAGCAGCCCGGGACTAGCGGTAAACAATGAGCAGTTCTTC
CASSPGLAVNNEQFF
>NA|TRBV5-1|TRBJ2-1|NA
TGCGCCAGCAAAGGGGGTGCCGGTGGTTCGGGATGGTACAATGAGCAGTTCTTC
CASKGGAGGSGWYNEQFF
>NA|TRBV7-3|TRBJ1-2|TRBD1
TGTGCCAGCAGCTTTGGAGCCCAGACAGGGGTCTATGGCTACACCTTC
CASSFGAQTGVYGYTF
>NA|TRBV5-1|TRBJ1-5|TRBD1
TGCGCCAGCAGCCCGGGACAGGGTTCGGGTCAGCCCCAGCATTTT
CASSPGQGSGQPQHF
>NA|TRBV2|TRBJ1-1|NA
TGTGCCGGTAACAGGGCGAACACTGAAGCTTTCTTT
CAGNRANTEAFF
>NA|TRBV9|TRBJ2-3|NA
TGTGCCAGCAGCGTAGACGGGCAGGGGCCCACAGATACGCAGTATTTT
CASSVDGQGPTDTQYF
>NA|TRBV7-9|TRBJ1-4|NA
TGTGCCAGCAGCTTAAACGGGCGCTTTGAAAAACTGTTTTTT
CASSLNGRFEKLFF
>NA|TRBV25-1|TRBJ1-2|NA
TGTGCCAGCAGCGATCCAGGGTGGGATGGCTACACCTTC
CASSDPGWDGYTF
>NA|TRBV25-1|TRBJ1-2|NA
TGTGCCAGCAGTGACCTTAACTATGGCTACACCTTC
CASSDLNYGYTF
>NA|TRBV5-4|TRBJ2-2|NA
TGTGCCAGCAGCTTGGCGAACACCGGGGAGCTGTTTTTT
CASSLANTGELFF
>NA|TRBV5-4|TRBJ2-7|TRBD2
TGTGCCAGCAGCTTGGGGTCGGCGGGAGGGACGAGGGAGCAGTACTTC
CASSLGSAGGTREQYF
>once|TRBV5-5|TRBJ1-1|TRBD1
TGTGCCAGCAGCCTCGGACAGGGTAGCATGGGAACTGAAGCTTTCTTT
CASSLGQGSMGTEAFF
>NA|TRBV2|TRBJ2-3|NA
TGTGCCAGCACCATCGGGACAGATACGCAGTATTTT
CASTIGTDTQYF
>NA|TRBV21-1|TRBJ1-1|NA
TGTGCCAGCAGCAAATGGGGGAAGACCCAAGACACTGAAGCTTTCTTT
CASSKWGKTQDTEAFF
>NA|TRBV9|TRBJ2-5|NA
TGTGCCAGCAGCGTTTCGGGTTGGGGTAGCGAAGAGACCCAGTACTTC
CASSVSGWGSEETQYF
>NA|TRBV30|TRBJ2-7|NA
TGTGCCTGGAGCAGGGGAGGGTACTCCTACGAGCAGTACTTC
CAWSRGGYSYEQYF
>NA|TRBV10-1|TRBJ2-5|TRBD1
TGCGCCAGCGGCACAGGGGTTCAAGAGACCCAGTACTTC
CASGTGVQETQYF
>NA|TRBV29-1|TRBJ2-3|NA
TGCAGCACACGGGTGGGGGGCTCGACAGATACGCAGTATTTT
CSTRVGGSTDTQYF
>NA|TRBV19|TRBJ2-3|TRBD2
TGTGCCAGTAGTAGCGGGAGTGGGGCAGATACGCAGTATTTT
CASSSGSGADTQYF
>NA|TRBV28|TRBJ2-1|TRBD2
TGTGCCAGCAGTTTGGTAGCGGGAGGTCATGAGCAGTTCTTC
CASSLVAGGHEQFF
>NA|TRBV27|TRBJ2-1|NA
TGTGCCAGCAGTTTATCAAGGCAGATCCCCTCGAATGAGCAGTTCTTC
CASSLSRQIPSNEQFF